Described below is a single T cell receptor beta chain sequence and its context. Its antigen remains unidentified. Looked up from germline, CDR1 is SGHDT and CDR2 is YYEEEE. The CDR3 runs to 15 residues. The V end was cut by 6 bases, the J end by 6 bases, with 22 bases between. Researchers ran the PCR with 60 Vbeta and 13 Jbeta primers. The repertoire was sequenced with immunoSEQ multiplex PCR; TCRdb's copy has only in-frame clones and lacks some. This sample's table reports under 95,000 clones. These data come from a study of cytomegalovirus exposure and HLA in healthy donors. Whole-study results and caveats: Later, an analysis found that common viral pathogens appeared to be linked with several of the most significant clusters. Later work showed greater clonal expansion in HLA-associated TCR beta chains than in equally common others.

This chain uses TRBV5-6 with TRBJ2-7, with D possibly TRBD1 on 6 matching bases. The source is a man aged 45 to 65 in good health and CMV-seronegative. Sequenced material: PBMCs. For the CDR3, the DNA is TGTGCCAGCAACCCAGGTTACACAGGGTTCGGCGAGCAGTACTTC. It codes for CASNPGYTGFGEQYF.